Below are 16 T cell receptor beta chains sequenced from a single sample in a study of T cells in women clearing cervical HPV infection. Generated by immunoSEQ multiplex PCR, the TCRdb table keeps only in-frame clones and is missing some. This sample's table reports tens of thousands of clones. The sequencing input was blood buffy coat. The receptors stem from a woman aged 18-70 years with a cervical HPV16 infection that either progressed to CIN3+ or cleared (not recorded which).

Worth noting for this clone: The read gets to within 3 residues of the CDR3 end, and the germline J gene fills in the rest. The chain carries TRBV29-1 and TRBJ2-7; TRBD1 matches at 9 bases. The CDR3 runs to 14 residues. Germline assignment: CDR1 SQVTM and CDR2 ANQGSEA. Germline trimming cut 6 bases from V and 2 bases from J; bases unmatched to any gene: 8. The CDR3 is CSVRGGTGTYEQYF. The sequenced part of the CDR3 DNA is TGCAGCGTCAGGGGCGGGACAGGGACCTACGAG.

As concerns this clone: The read comes to an end 3 residues before the CDR3 does, leaving the germline J gene to fill in the end. The rearrangement uses TRBV6-1 and TRBJ2-7; 7 bases match TRBD1. V gave up 0 bases and J gave up 3 bases; unmatched junction bases: 8. The CDR3 spans 16 residues. The germline gives CDR1 MNHNS, CDR2 SASEGT. The CDR3 loop is CASSEASWDSLYEQYF. The sequenced part of the CDR3 DNA is TGTGCCAGCAGTGAAGCATCTTGGGACAGTCTCTACGAG.

A note on this clone: The read terminates 3 residues before the CDR3 end, so the remaining end is supplied by the germline J gene. The chain couples TRBV11-2 to TRBJ1-6, with D uncertain. Germline V gene data show CDR1 as SGHAT and CDR2 as FQNNGV. The CDR3 sequence is 13 residues long. V was trimmed by 0 bases and J by 6 bases, leaving 3 bases between them. CDR3 region: CASSLDINSPLHF. Partial CDR3 DNA: TGTGCCAGCAGCTTAGATATTAATTCACCC.

Of note for this clone: The read terminates 3 residues ahead of where the CDR3 ends, so the germline J gene completes it. V gene TRBV30 combines with J gene TRBJ2-2; D is perhaps TRBD1 (5 bases). CDR1 GTSNPN and CDR2 SVGIG come from the germline V gene (reference sequence). The CDR3 has 14 residues. The CDR3 sequence is CAWIDNSGANVLFF. The sequenced CDR3 bases are TGTGCCTGGATAGACAACTCTGGGGCCAACGTG.

In regard to this clone: The read falls 3 residues short of the CDR3 end, and the missing part is taken from the germline J gene. This rearrangement joins TRBV5-1 to TRBJ1-1, with D possibly matching TRBD1 (6 bases). V lost 2 bases to trimming and J lost 4 bases, with 21 bases between them. This CDR3 spans 17 amino acids. In germline, CDR1 is SGHRS, CDR2 YFSETQ. Here the CDR3 reads CASSLGGSRGASTEAFF. Incomplete CDR3 DNA: TGCGCCAGCAGCTTAGGGGGATCCCGCGGCGCTAGCACTGAA.

On this clone itself: The read ends 3 residues early relative to the CDR3; the germline J gene fills the gap. The rearrangement links TRBV7-9 to TRBJ2-7; 8 bases map to TRBD1. Germline V gene sequence: CDR1 SEHNR, CDR2 FQNEAQ (reference sequence). Trimming removed 3 bases from V and 5 bases from J; junction bases left unmatched: 9. The CDR3 contains 15 residues. The CDR3 protein is CASSLWQGARNEQYF. The DNA read from the CDR3 is TGTGCCAGCAGCTTGTGGCAGGGGGCGAGGAACGAG.

A remark on this clone: Read sequence stops 3 residues before the CDR3 end, and the germline J gene provides the missing end. The chain has TRBV13 and TRBJ2-5; no definite D call. Germline V CDR1 and CDR2: PRHDT, FYEKMQ (reference sequence). CDR3 size: 11 residues. V lost 3 bases and J lost 6, with 5 bases in between. This CDR3 is CASSFQKTQYF. The part of the CDR3 DNA that was read is TGTGCCAGCAGCTTTCAAAAGACC.

On this clone itself: Coverage ceases 3 residues before the CDR3 finishes, and the germline J gene fills in the end. The chain combines TRBV20-1 with TRBJ2-3; 7 bases fit TRBD2. V lost 5 bases to trimming and J lost 3 bases; unmatched junction nucleotides: 8. Germline CDR1 is DFQATT and CDR2 is SNEGSKA (reference sequence). This CDR3 is built from 14 residues. The CDR3 bases that were read are TGCAGTGCTCTTGGCACTAGCGAGACAGATACG. Protein sequence: CSALGTSETDT. The full CDR3 is CSALGTSETDTQYF.

Remarks on this clone: Read sequence stops 3 residues before the CDR3 end, and the germline J gene provides the missing end. The chain uses TRBV9 and TRBJ2-7; a possible D gene is TRBD2 (6 bases). This CDR3 region has 15 residues. Deletions cut 0 bases from V and 5 bases from J, with 15 bases between. Germline CDR1 reads SGDLS; CDR2 reads YYNGEE. CDR3 amino acids: CASSVAAAGSHEQYF. The DNA read from the CDR3 is TGTGCCAGCAGCGTAGCTGCGGCGGGGTCCCACGAG.

A word on this clone: The sequenced fragment ends 3 residues before the CDR3 boundary, so the rest is inferred from the germline J gene. V gene TRBV20-1 combines with J gene TRBJ2-4; D unclear. This CDR3 has 13 residues. Germline CDR1 and CDR2: DFQATT and SNEGSKA (reference sequence). The part of the CDR3 DNA that was read is TGCAGTGCCATCAAGGGCCAGCCGAAACCT. Its translation: CSAIKGQPKP. From start to end, the CDR3 is CSAIKGQPKPQYF.

As to this clone: The read comes to an end 3 residues before the CDR3 does, leaving the germline J gene to fill in the end. The genes are TRBV18 and TRBJ2-3; D gene uncertain. The CDR3 contains 13 residues. CDR1 is KGHSH, CDR2 LQKENI, per germline. V dropped 3 bases and J dropped 5 bases, with 9 bases sitting between them. The CDR3 sequence: CASSPALIDTQYF. The CDR3 bases that were read are TGTGCCAGCTCACCCGCGCTGATAGATACG.

With respect to this clone: Read sequence stops 3 residues before the CDR3 end, and the germline J gene provides the missing end. The chain is built from TRBV5-1 and TRBJ1-2; maybe TRBD1 (5 bases). The CDR3 covers 14 residues. From germline, CDR1 is SGHRS and CDR2 YFSETQ. V dropped 2 bases and J dropped 6 bases, with 14 bases sitting between them. The chain's CDR3 is CASSLGSGRNGYTF. CDR3 DNA (partial): TGCGCCAGCAGCTTAGGTTCAGGGAGAAATGGC.

As concerns this clone: The sequenced fragment ends 3 residues before the CDR3 boundary, so the rest is inferred from the germline J gene. J is TRBJ2-1 and V is TRBV7-3, with 7 bases fitting TRBD2. The germline V gene encodes CDR1 SGHTA and CDR2 FQGTGA. J lost 4 bases, V lost 4 bases, and 13 bases had no gene match. This CDR3 comprises 17 residues. The part of the CDR3 DNA that was read is TGTGCCAGCAGCTCGACAGCTAGCGGAGGAGGTTACAATGAG. It specifies CASSSTASGGGYNE. The whole CDR3 sequence is CASSSTASGGGYNEQFF.

Points on this clone: The read halts 3 residues ahead of the CDR3 end, with the missing end drawn from the germline J gene. This rearrangement joins TRBV20-1 to TRBJ2-6; D gene unclear. The CDR3 length is 17 residues. The V end was cut by 5 bases, the J end by 0 bases, with 17 bases between. CDR1 and CDR2 (germline): DFQATT, SNEGSKA (reference sequence). CDR3: CSAPDMGSPSGANVLTF. The CDR3 bases that were read are TGCAGTGCTCCCGATATGGGCTCCCCCTCTGGGGCCAACGTC.

As for this clone: The read terminates 3 residues ahead of where the CDR3 ends, so the germline J gene completes it. The chain carries TRBV5-1 and TRBJ2-1, with 12 nucleotides matching TRBD2. The CDR3 loop spans 17 amino acids. V was clipped by 1 base and J by 8 bases; unmatched bases: 10. From germline, CDR1 is SGHRS and CDR2 YFSETQ. CDR3 amino acids: CASSLRSSGRAGDEQFF. Incomplete CDR3 DNA: TGCGCCAGCAGCTTGAGGTCTAGCGGGAGGGCCGGGGATGAG.

On this clone itself: Read data end 3 residues before the CDR3 end; the end is taken from the germline J gene. The chain is built from TRBV7-3 and TRBJ1-2; D unclear. Per germline, CDR1 SGHTA and CDR2 FQGTGA. The CDR3 loop spans 13 amino acids. The covered CDR3 bases are TGTGCCAGCAGCTTAACATCGGGGAGTGAC. Translated, it gives CASSLTSGSD. From start to end, the CDR3 is CASSLTSGSDYTF.